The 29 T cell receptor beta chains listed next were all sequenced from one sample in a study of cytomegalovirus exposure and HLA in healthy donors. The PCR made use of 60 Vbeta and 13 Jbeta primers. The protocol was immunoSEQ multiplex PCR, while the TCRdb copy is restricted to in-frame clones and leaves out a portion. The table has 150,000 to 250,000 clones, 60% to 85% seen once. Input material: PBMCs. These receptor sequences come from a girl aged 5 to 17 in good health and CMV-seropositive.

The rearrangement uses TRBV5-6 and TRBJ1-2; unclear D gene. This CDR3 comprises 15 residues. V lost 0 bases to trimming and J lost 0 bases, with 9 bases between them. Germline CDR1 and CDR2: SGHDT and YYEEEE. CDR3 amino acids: CASSLAGRANYGYTF. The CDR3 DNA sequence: TGTGCCAGCAGCTTGGCGGGGAGAGCTAACTATGGCTACACCTTC.

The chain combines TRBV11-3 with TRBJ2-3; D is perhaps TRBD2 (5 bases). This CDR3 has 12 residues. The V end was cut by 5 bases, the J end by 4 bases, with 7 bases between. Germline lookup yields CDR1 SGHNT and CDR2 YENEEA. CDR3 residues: CASSAGADTQYF. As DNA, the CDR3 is TGTGCCAGCAGCGCCGGGGCAGATACGCAGTATTTT.

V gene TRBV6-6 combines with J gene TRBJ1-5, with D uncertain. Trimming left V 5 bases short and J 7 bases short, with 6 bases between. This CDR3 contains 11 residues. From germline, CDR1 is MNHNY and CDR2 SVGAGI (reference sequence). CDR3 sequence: CASSEAQPQHF. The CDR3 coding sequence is TGTGCCAGCAGTGAGGCCCAGCCCCAGCATTTT.

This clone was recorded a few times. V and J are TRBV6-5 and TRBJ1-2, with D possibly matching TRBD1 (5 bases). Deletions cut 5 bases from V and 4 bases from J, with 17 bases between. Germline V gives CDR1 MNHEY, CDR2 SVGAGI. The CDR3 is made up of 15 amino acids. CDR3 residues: CASSPLRAGTYGYTF. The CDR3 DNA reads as TGTGCCAGCAGTCCACTCAGGGCCGGCACCTATGGCTACACCTTC.

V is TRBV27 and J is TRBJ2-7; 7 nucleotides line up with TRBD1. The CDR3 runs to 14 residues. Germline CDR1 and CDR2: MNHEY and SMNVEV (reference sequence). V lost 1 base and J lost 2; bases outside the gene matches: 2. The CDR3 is CASSLLGGAYEQYF. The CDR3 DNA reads TGTGCCAGCAGTTTATTAGGGGGCGCCTACGAGCAGTACTTC.

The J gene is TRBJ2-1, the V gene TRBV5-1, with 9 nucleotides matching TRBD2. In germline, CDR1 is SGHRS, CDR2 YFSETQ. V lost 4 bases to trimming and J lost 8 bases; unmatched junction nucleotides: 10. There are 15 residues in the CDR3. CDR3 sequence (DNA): TGCGCCAGCAGCCTAGCGGGGAGGTATGTCGATGAGCAGTTCTTC. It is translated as CASSLAGRYVDEQFF.

CDR3 nucleotide sequence: TGTGCCAGCAGTGAATTAGGACAGGGAGCCGGGGAGCTGTTTTTT. Amino acid sequence: CASSELGQGAGELFF. The rearrangement uses TRBV25-1 and TRBJ2-2; 8 bases are a match to TRBD1. From germline, CDR1 is MGHDK and CDR2 SYGVNS. The V and J ends lost 1 base and 6 bases, in that order; junction bases with no gene match: 4. The CDR3 contains 15 residues.

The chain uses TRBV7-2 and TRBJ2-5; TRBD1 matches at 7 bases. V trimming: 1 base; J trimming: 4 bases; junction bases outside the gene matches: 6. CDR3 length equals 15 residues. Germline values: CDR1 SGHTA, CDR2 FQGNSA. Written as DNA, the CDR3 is TGTGCCAGCAGCTTAGGATCGACAGGGCCAGAGACCCAGTACTTC. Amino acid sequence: CASSLGSTGPETQYF.

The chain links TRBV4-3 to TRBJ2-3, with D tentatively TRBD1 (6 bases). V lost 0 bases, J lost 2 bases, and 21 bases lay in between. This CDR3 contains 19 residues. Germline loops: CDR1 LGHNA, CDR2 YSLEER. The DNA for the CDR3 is TGCGCCAGCAGCCAAGATCGGGCTAAGCAGGGGTTTTTCACAGATACGCAGTATTTT. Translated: CASSQDRAKQGFFTDTQYF.

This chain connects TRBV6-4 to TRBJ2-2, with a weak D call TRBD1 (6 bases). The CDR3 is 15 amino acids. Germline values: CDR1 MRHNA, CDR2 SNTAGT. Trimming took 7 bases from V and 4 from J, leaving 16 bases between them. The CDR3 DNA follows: TGTGCCAGCAAGGATAAAGTGGGGGCCACCGGGGAGCTGTTTTTT. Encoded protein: CASKDKVGATGELFF.

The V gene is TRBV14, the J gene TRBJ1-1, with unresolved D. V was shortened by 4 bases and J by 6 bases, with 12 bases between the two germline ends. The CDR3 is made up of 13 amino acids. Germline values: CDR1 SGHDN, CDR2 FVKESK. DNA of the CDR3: TGTGCCAGCAGCCGGAGGGCAAACTCTGAAGCTTTCTTT. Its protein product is CASSRRANSEAFF.

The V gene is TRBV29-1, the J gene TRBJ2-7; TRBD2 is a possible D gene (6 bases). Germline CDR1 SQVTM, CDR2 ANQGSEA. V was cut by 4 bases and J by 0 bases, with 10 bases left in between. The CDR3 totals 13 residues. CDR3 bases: TGCAGCGTTGGGGGGGACGGCTCCTACGAGCAGTACTTC. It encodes CSVGGDGSYEQYF.

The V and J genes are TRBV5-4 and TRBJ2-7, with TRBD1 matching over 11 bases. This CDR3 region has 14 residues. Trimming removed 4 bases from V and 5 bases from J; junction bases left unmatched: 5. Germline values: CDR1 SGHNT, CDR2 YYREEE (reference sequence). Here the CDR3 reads CASSTGQGADEQYF. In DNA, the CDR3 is TGTGCCAGCAGCACCGGACAGGGGGCCGACGAGCAGTACTTC.

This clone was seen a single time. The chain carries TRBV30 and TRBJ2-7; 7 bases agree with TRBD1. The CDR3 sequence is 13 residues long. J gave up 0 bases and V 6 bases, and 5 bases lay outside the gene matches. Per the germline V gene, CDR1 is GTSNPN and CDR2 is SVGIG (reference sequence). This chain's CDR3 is CACDRESSYEQYF. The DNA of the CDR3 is TGTGCCTGCGACAGGGAGAGCTCCTACGAGCAGTACTTC.

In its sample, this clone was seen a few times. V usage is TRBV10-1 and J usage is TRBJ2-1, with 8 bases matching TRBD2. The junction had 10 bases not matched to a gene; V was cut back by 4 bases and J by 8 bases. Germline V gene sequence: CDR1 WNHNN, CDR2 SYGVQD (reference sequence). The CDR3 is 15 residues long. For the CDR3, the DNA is TGCGCCAGCAGTGCTTCCAACGGGGGGGCGGATGAGCAGTTCTTC. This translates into CASSASNGGADEQFF.

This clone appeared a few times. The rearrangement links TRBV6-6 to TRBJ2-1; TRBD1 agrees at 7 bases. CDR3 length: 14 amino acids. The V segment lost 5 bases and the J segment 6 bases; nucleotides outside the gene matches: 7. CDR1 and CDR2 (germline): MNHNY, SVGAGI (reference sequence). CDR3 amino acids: CASSRQGESNEQFF. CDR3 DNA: TGTGCCAGCAGTAGACAGGGAGAAAGCAATGAGCAGTTCTTC.

This chain's CDR3 is CASSLVQMRTDTQYF. For the CDR3, the DNA is TGCGCCAGCAGCTTGGTGCAGATGCGCACAGATACGCAGTATTTT. The rearrangement joins TRBV5-1 to TRBJ2-3; D remains ambiguous. CDR3 length: 15 amino acids. The germline V and J ends were trimmed by 0 bases and 1 base, with 9 bases remaining between them. Looked up from germline, CDR1 is SGHRS and CDR2 is YFSETQ.

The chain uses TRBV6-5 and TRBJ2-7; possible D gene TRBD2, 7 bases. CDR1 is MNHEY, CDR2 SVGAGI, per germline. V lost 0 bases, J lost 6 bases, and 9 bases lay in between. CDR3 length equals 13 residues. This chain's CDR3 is CASSYSRGGEQYF. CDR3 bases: TGTGCCAGCAGTTACTCGAGGGGGGGCGAGCAGTACTTC.

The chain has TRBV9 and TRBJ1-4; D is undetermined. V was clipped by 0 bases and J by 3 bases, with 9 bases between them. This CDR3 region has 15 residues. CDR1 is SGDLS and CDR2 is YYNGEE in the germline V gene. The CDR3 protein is CASSVASFANEKLFF. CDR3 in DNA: TGTGCCAGCAGCGTAGCTAGTTTCGCTAATGAAAAACTGTTTTTT. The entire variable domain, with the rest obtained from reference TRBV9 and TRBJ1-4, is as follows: DSGVTQTPKHLITATGQRVTLRCSPRSGDLSVYWYQQSLDQGLQFLIQYYNGEERAKGNILERFSAQQFPDLHSELNLSSLELGDSALYFCASSVASFANEKLFFGSGTQLSVL.

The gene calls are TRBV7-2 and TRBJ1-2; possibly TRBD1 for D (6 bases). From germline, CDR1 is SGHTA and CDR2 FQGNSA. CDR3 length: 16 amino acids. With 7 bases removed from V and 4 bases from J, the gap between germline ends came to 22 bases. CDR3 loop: CASISTAGGLGYGYTF. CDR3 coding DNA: TGTGCCAGCATCTCAACCGCGGGGGGCCTGGGCTATGGCTACACCTTC.

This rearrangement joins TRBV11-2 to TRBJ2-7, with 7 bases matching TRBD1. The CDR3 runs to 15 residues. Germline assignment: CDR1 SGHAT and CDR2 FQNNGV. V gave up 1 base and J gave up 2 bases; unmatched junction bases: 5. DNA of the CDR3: TGTGCCAGCAGCTTAGGTTCGGGGACAGCCTACGAGCAGTACTTC. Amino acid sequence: CASSLGSGTAYEQYF.

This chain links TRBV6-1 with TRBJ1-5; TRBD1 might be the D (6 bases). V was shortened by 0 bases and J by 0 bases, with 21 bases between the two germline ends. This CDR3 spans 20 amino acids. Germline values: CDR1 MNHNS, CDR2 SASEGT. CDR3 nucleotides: TGTGCCAGCAGTGAAGCCTCGACAGGCGCTGCGGAAAATAGCAATCAGCCCCAGCATTTT. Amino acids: CASSEASTGAAENSNQPQHF.

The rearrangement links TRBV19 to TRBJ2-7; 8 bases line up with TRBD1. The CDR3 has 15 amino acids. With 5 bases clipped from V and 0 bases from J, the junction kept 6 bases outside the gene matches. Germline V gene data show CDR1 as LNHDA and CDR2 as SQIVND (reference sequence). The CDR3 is CASSFNRGSSYEQYF. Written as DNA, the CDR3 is TGTGCCAGTAGTTTCAACAGGGGGAGCTCCTACGAGCAGTACTTC.

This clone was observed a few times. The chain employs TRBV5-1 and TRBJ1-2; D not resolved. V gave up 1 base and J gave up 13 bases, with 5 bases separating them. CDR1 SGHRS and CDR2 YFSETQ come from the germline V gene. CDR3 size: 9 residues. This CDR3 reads CASSLSLTF. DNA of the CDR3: TGCGCCAGCAGCTTGTCCCTCACCTTC.

CDR3 sequence: CASSIPSQETQYF. Written as DNA, the CDR3 is TGTGCCAGCAGCATTCCTAGCCAAGAGACCCAGTACTTC. The rearrangement joins TRBV11-2 to TRBJ2-5; D remains unclear. Germline V gene sequence: CDR1 SGHAT, CDR2 FQNNGV. The CDR3 is made up of 13 amino acids. V dropped 5 bases and J dropped 1 base, with 8 bases sitting between them.

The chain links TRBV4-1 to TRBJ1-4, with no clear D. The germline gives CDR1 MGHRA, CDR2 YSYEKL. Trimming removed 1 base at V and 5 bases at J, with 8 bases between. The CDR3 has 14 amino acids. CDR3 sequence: CASSQVAENEKLFF. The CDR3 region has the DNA TGCGCCAGCAGCCAAGTAGCTGAGAATGAAAAACTGTTTTTT.

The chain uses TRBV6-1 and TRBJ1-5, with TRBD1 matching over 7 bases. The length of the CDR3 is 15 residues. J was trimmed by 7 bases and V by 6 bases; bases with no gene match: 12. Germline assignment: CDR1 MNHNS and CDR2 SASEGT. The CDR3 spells CASSGGGGGYQPQHF. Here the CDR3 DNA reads TGTGCCAGCAGCGGGGGCGGAGGGGGCTACCAGCCCCAGCATTTT.

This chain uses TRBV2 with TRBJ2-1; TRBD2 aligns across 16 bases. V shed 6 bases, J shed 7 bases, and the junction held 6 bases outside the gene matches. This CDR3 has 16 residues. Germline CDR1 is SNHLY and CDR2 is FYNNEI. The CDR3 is CASRSGLAGGSNEQFF. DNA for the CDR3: TGTGCCAGCAGATCGGGACTAGCGGGGGGGTCAAATGAGCAGTTCTTC.

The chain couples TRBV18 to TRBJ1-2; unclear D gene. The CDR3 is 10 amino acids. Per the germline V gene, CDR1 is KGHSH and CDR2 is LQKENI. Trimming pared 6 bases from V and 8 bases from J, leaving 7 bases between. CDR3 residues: CASSGVGYTF. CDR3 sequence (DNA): TGTGCCAGCTCCGGTGTAGGCTACACCTTC.